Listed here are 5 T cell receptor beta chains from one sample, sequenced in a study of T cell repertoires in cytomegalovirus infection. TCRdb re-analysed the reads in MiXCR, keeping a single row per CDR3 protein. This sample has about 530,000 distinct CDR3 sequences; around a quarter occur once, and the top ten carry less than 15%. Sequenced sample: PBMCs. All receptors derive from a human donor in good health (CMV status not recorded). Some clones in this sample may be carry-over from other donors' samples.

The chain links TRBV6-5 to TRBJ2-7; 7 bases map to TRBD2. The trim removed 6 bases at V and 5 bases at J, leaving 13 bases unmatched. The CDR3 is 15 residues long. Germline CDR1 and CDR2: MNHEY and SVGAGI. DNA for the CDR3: TGTGCCAGCAGCCTCCCGGCCAGCGGGACGGACGAGCAGTACTTC. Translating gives CASSLPASGTDEQYF.

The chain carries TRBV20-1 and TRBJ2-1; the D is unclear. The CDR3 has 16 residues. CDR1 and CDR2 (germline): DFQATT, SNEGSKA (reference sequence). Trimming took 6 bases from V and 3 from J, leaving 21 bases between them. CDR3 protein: CSALRPAGWSYNEQFF. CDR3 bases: TGCAGTGCCCTACGCCCAGCCGGGTGGAGCTACAATGAGCAGTTCTTC.

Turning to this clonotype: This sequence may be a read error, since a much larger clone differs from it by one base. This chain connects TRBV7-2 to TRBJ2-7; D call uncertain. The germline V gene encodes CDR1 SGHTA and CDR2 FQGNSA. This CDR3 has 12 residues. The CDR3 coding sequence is TGTGCCAACAGCAAGAACGGGTACGAGCAGTACTTC. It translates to CANSKNGYEQYF. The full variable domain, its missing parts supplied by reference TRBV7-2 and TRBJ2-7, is GAGVSQSPSNKVTEKGKDVELRCDPISGHTALYWYRQSLGQGLEFLIYFQGNSAPDKSGLPSDRFSAERTGGSVSTLTIQRTQQEDSAVYLCANSKNGYEQYFGPGTRLTVT.

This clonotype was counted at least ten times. The CDR3 DNA reads TGTGCCAGCAGCCCTGCTGGCTTTTACCAAGAGACCCAGTACTTC. Its translation is CASSPAGFYQETQYF. The chain couples TRBV7-2 to TRBJ2-5; no definite D call. Germline CDR1 and CDR2: SGHTA and FQGNSA. The CDR3 is made up of 15 amino acids. V lost 5 bases to trimming and J lost 0 bases, with 13 bases between them.

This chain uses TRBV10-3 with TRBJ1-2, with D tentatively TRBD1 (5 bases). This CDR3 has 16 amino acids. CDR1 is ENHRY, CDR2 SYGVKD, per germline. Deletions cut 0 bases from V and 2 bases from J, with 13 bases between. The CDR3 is CAISESVGGYNYGYTF. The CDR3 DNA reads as TGTGCCATCAGTGAGTCTGTCGGGGGATACAACTATGGCTACACCTTC.